This TCR beta chain was profiled in a study of blood T cell repertoires in COVID-19. Data came from immunoSEQ multiplex PCR; TCRdb stores just in-frame clones and leaves some out. The sample holds about 200,000 clones, 70% to 90% seen once. V was clipped by 3 bases and J by 0 bases, with 14 bases between them. The germline V gene has CDR1 SGHTA and CDR2 FQGNSA. The CDR3 has 16 residues. The source is an elderly woman with acute or convalescent COVID-19. The specimen sequenced was peripheral blood. The chain uses TRBV7-2 and TRBJ1-2, with D tentatively TRBD1 (5 bases). The CDR3 spells CASSLYGGSTNYGYTF. As DNA, the CDR3 is TGTGCCAGCAGCTTGTACGGGGGATCTACTAACTATGGCTACACCTTC. The whole variable domain, filled in from reference TRBV7-2 and TRBJ1-2, reads GAGVSQSPSNKVTEKGKDVELRCDPISGHTALYWYRQSLGQGLEFLIYFQGNSAPDKSGLPSDRFSAERTGGSVSTLTIQRTQQEDSAVYLCASSLYGGSTNYGYTFGSGTRLTVV.